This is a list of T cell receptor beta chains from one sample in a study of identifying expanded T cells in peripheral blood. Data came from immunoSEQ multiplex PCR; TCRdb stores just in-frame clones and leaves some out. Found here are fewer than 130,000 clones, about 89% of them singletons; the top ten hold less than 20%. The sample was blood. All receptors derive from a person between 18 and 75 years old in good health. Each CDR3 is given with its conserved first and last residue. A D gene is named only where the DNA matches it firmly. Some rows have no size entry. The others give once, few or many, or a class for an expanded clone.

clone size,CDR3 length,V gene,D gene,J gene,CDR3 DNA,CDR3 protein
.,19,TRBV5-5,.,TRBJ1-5,TGTGCCAGCAGCTTGGAGCCAGGGCCCAGGTATGGTACCAATCAGCCCCAGCATTTT,CASSLEPGPRYGTNQPQHF
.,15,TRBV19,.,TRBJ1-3,TGTGCCAGTAGTACTGCAGGGGCCTCTGGAAACACCATATATTTT,CASSTAGASGNTIYF
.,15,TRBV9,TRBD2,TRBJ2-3,TGTGCCAGCAGCGTAAGCGGGGGTCGCACAGATACGCAGTATTTT,CASSVSGGRTDTQYF
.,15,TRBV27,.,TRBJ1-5,TGTGCCAGCAGTCCGGAGGGGCAGACCAATCAGCCCCAGCATTTT,CASSPEGQTNQPQHF
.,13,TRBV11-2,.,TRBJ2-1,TGTGCCAGCAGCCCGACCCCCGGTAGTGCACTGTTCTTC,CASSPTPGSALFF
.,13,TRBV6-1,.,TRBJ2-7,TGTGCCAGCAGTCTCATAGGGGGAAACGAGCAGTACTTC,CASSLIGGNEQYF
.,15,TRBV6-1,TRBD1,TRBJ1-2,TGTGCCAGCAGTTCGGACAGGGGGTTCTACTATGGCTACACCTTC,CASSSDRGFYYGYTF
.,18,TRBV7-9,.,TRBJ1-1,TGTGCCAGCAGCTTCGTGGGGGTCGACTTGGGAGGTGGGACTGAAGCTTTCTTT,CASSFVGVDLGGGTEAFF
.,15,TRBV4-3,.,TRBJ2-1,TGCGCCAGCAGCCCCCGGAACGGCGTCTACAATGAGCAGTTCTTC,CASSPRNGVYNEQFF
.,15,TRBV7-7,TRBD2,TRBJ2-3,TGTGCCAGCAGCCCGTGGACTAGTGGCACAGATACGCAGTATTTT,CASSPWTSGTDTQYF
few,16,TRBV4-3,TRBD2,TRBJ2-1,TGCGCCAGCAGCCAAGATGTCCGGGGGGGGTACAATGAGCAGTTCTTC,CASSQDVRGGYNEQFF
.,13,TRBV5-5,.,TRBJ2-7,TGTGCCAGCAGCTTGAATCCATTCTACGAGCAGTACTTC,CASSLNPFYEQYF
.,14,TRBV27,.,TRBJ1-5,TGTGCCAGCAGTATAAGCGATGCTAATCAGCCCCAGCATTTT,CASSISDANQPQHF
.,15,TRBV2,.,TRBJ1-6,TGTGCCAGAAACCAGGGAAGGGGCGCGGGGTCACCCCTCCACTTT,CARNQGRGAGSPLHF
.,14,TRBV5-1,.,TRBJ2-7,TGTGCCAGCAGCTTTTACGGAGCGGACTACGAGCAGTACTTC,CASSFYGADYEQYF
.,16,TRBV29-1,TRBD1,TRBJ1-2,TGCAGCGCCGGCCGGGACAGGGGTAGCCCCAACTATGGCTACACCTTC,CSAGRDRGSPNYGYTF
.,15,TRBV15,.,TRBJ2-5,TGTGCCACCAGCAGAGATCCCCTACGAAGAGAGACCCAGTACTTC,CATSRDPLRRETQYF
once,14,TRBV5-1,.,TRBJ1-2,TGCGCCAGCAGCTTGGGACCGGTGACATATGGCTACACCTTC,CASSLGPVTYGYTF
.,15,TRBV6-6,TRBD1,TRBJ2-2,TGTGCCAGCAAAATTACAGGGGTAGGAACCGGGGAGCTGTTTTTT,CASKITGVGTGELFF
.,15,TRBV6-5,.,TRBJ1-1,TGTGCCAGCAGTTATATAAGGGTACCGGACACTGAAGCTTTCTTT,CASSYIRVPDTEAFF
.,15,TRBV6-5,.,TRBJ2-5,TGTGCCAGCAGTTACGTTGGAAGCGGGTCGGAGACCCAGTACTTC,CASSYVGSGSETQYF
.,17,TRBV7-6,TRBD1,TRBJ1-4,TGTGCCAGCAGCCCAGGGACAGGGGTGTATTCCCCAGAAAAACTGTTTTTT,CASSPGTGVYSPEKLFF
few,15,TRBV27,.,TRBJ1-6,TGTGCCAGCAGTTTCGTCAGCTCCTATAATTCACCCCTCCACTTT,CASSFVSSYNSPLHF
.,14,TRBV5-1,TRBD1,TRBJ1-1,TGCGCCAGCAGCTTGCACAGGGGAAACACTGAAGCTTTCTTT,CASSLHRGNTEAFF
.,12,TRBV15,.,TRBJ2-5,TGTGCCACCAGCAGAGATCACGAGACCCAGTACTTC,CATSRDHETQYF
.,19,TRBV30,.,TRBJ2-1,TGTGCCTGGAGTAACCTCCCGGGGGCAGTTAGATGCACCTACAATGAGCAGTTCTTC,CAWSNLPGAVRCTYNEQFF
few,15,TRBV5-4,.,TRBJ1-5,TGTGCCAGCAGCCTCGGCGGAGGATTCGATCAGCCCCAGCATTTT,CASSLGGGFDQPQHF
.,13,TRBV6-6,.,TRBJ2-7,TGTGCCAGCAGTTACGTGCAAACCTACGAGCAGTACTTC,CASSYVQTYEQYF
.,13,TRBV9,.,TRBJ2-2,TGTGCCAGCAGCGCCCCGTCCACCGGGGAGCTGTTTTTT,CASSAPSTGELFF
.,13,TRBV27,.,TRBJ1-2,TGTGCCAGCAGATCACAGGGTTCATATGGCTACACCTTC,CASRSQGSYGYTF
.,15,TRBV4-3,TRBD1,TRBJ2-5,TGCGCCAGCAGCCCGCAGGCAGGGGGCCAAGAGACCCAGTACTTC,CASSPQAGGQETQYF
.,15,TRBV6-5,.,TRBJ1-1,TGTGCCAGCAGTTACTCGATGGGGGGAGACACTGAAGCTTTCTTT,CASSYSMGGDTEAFF
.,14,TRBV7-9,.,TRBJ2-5,TGTGCCAGCAGCCCCGGGGGCCACCAAGAGACCCAGTACTTC,CASSPGGHQETQYF
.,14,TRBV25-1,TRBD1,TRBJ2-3,TGTGCCAGCAGTATTCGACAGGGAACAGATACGCAGTATTTT,CASSIRQGTDTQYF
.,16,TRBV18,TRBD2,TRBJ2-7,TGTGCCAGCTCACCATTCCGGACTAGCGTGGACTACGAGCAGTACTTC,CASSPFRTSVDYEQYF
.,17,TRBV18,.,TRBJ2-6,TGTGCCAGCTCCCCCAGATTCGTCAGCTCTGGGGCCAACGTCCTGACTTTC,CASSPRFVSSGANVLTF
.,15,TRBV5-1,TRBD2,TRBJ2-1,TGCGCCAGCAGCTTGGGACTAGCGGGAGACAATGAGCAGTTCTTC,CASSLGLAGDNEQFF
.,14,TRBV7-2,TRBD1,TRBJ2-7,TGTGCCAGCAGACCGGGACAGAGCCTAGGTGGGCAGTACTTC,CASRPGQSLGGQYF
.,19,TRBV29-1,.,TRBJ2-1,TGCAGCGTTCCCCCATCCAGGGACACCCTTCGGAGCTCCTACAATGAGCAGTTCTTC,CSVPPSRDTLRSSYNEQFF
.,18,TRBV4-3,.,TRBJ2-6,TGCGCCAGCAGCCAGGAATACGCCCTTGGGTCTGGGGCCAACGTCCTGACTTTC,CASSQEYALGSGANVLTF
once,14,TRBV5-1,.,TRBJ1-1,TGCGCCAGCAGCTTGGAGTGGCCAGGGGACGAAGCTTTCTTT,CASSLEWPGDEAFF
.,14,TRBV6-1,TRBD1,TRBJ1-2,TGTGCCAGCAGACTTAAGGGGACAGGGCTAGGCTACACCTTC,CASRLKGTGLGYTF
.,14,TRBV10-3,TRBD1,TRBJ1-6,TGTGCCATCAGTGAGACAGGGGTGGATTCACCCCTCCACTTT,CAISETGVDSPLHF
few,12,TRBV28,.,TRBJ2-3,TGTGCCAGCAATCCTGGGACAGATACGCAGTATTTT,CASNPGTDTQYF
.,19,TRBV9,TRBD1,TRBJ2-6,TGTGCCAGCAGCGGCCCCGGGACAGGAGTTCTCTCTGGGGCCAACGTCCTGACTTTC,CASSGPGTGVLSGANVLTF
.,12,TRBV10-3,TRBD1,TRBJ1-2,TGTGCCATCAACAGACAGGGAGAAGGCTACACCTTC,CAINRQGEGYTF
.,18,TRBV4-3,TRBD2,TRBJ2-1,TGCGCCAGCAGCCAAGATCCTCCCCATAGCGGGTTTTACAATGAGCAGTTCTTC,CASSQDPPHSGFYNEQFF
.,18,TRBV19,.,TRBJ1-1,TGTGCCAGTAGTATTTTTCATGGGACAACCGACTTGGACACTGAAGCTTTCTTT,CASSIFHGTTDLDTEAFF